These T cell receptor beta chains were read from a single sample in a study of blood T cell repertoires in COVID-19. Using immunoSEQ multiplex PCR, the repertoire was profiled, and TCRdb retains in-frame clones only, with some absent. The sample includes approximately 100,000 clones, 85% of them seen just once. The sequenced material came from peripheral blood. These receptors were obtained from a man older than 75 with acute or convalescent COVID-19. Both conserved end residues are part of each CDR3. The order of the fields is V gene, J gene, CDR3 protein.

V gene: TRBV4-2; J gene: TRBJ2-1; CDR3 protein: CASSQVTPGIIYNEQFF
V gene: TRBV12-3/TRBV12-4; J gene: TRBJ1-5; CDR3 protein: CASSPAVQPQHF
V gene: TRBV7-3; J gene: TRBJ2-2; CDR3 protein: CASSQLAGGGNAGELFF
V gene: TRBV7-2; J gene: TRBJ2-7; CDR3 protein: CASSPPRQGLDEQYF
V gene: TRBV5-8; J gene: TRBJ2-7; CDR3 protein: CASSLFNEQYF
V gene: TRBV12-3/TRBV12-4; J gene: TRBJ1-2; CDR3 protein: CASSTGVYGYTF
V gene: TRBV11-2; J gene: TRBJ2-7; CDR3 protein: CASSLEGRGPSYEQYF
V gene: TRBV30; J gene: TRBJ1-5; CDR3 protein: CAWNQHPNQPQHF
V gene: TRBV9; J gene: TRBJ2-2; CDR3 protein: CASSVGNGREGGELFF
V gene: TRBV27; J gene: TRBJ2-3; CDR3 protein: CASSTWGKSDTQYF
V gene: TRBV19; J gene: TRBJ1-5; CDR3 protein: CASSPTLGQYNQPQHF
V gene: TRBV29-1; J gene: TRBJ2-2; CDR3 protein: CSVERGTGELFF
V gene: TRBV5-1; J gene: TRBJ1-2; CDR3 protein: CASSLEGGNSFNYGYTF
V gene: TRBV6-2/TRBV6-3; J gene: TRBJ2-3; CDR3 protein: CASNYDGTDLTDTQYF
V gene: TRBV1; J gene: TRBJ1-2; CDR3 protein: CTSSQDGLGGYTF
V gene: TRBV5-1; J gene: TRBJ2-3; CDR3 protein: CASRIRDLDTQYF
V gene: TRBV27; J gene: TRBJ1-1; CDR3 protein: CASSPTGTVVTFF
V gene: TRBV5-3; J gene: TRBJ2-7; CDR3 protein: CARRPLRDNSYEQYF
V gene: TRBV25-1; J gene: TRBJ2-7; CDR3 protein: CASSAPGTVNHEQYF
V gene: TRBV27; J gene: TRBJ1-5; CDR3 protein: CASSFLTGTGDNQPQHF
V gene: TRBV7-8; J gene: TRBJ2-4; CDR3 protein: CASSSYRENIQYF
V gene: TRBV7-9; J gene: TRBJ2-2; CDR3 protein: CASSLGGAGHTGELFF
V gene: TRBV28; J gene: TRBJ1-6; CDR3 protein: CASRDNYNSPLHF
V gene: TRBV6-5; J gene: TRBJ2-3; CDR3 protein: CASSLLDTQYF
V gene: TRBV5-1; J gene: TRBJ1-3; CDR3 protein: CASSSSTGAYGNTIYF
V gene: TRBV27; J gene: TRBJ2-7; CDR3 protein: CASSAGPGKQYF
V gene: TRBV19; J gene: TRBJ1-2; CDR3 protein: CASSIVDSSYTF
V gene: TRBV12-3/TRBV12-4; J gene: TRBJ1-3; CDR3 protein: CASSLGPEGTIYF
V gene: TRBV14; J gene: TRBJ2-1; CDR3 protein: CASSQDSHKTGQTYNEQFF
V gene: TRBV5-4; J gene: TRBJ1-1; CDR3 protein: CASSLTQGTNRDTEAFF
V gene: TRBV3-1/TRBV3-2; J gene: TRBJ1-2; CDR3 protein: CASSQESLGGTNYGYTF
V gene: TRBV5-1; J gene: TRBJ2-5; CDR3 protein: CASKSQGGRETQYF
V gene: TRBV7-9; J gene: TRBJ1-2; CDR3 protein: CASSLARQGAYGYTF
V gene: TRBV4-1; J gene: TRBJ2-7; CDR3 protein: CASSYSGAGQPSYEQYF
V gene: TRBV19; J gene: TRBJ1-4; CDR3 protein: CASRTRQNNEKLFF